The sample holds a few counts of the clone carrying this T cell receptor (beta chain). The source of the sample is a study of blood T cells in healthy people across ages. The second PCR ran about 6 to 12 cycles with a sample-barcoded 5' primer and J-beta primers. TCRdb recomputed calls from the 5' RACE reads with MiXCR, one row per CDR3 protein. The table shows 1 million or so distinct CDR3 sequences, with under 30% occurring only once. The CDR3 has 15 residues. CDR1 SGDLS and CDR2 YYNGEE come from the germline V gene. Trimming took off 5 bases at V and 3 bases at J, with 14 bases between the two ends. This sample was also put to use in a study of T cells of mothers and their children.

This clonotype was sampled from a girl aged 2 to 9 in good health. The chain couples TRBV9 to TRBJ2-2, with a weak D call TRBD2 (5 bases). Sequencing was carried out using blood. The DNA of the CDR3 is TGTGCCAGCAGTCCGGGAAAGACCCACACCGGGGAGCTGTTTTTT. Its translation: CASSPGKTHTGELFF.